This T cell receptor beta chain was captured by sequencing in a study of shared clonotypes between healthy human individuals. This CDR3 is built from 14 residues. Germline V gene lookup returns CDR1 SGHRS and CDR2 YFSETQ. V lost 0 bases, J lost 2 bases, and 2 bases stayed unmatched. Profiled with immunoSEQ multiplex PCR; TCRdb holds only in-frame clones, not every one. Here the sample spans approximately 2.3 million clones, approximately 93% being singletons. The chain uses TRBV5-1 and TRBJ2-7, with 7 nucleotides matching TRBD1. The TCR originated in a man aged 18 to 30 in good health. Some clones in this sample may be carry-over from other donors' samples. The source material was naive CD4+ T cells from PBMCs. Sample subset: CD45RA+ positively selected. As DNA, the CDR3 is TGCGCCAGCAGCTTGGGAGGACAGGCCTACGAGCAGTACTTC. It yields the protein CASSLGGQAYEQYF.